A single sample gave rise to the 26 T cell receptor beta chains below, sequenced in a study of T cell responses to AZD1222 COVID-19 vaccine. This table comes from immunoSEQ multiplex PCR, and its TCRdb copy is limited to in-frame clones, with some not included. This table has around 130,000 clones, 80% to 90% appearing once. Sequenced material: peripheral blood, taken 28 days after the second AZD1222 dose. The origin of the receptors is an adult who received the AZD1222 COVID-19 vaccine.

CDR3 loop: CASSQGTFLYEQYF. The CDR3 coding sequence is TGCGCCAGCAGCCAAGGGACCTTCTTATACGAGCAGTACTTC. V usage is TRBV4-1 and J usage is TRBJ2-7; D is ambiguous. Trimming removed 1 base at V and 4 bases at J, with 11 bases between. From germline, CDR1 is MGHRA and CDR2 YSYEKL. This CDR3 is built from 14 residues.

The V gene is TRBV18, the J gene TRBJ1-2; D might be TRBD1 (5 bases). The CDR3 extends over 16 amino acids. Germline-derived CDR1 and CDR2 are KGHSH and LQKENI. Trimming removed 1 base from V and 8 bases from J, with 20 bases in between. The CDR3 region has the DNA TGTGCCAGCTCACCACAAGTTGGGGGAGGAAAGGACGGCTACACCTTC. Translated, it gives CASSPQVGGGKDGYTF.

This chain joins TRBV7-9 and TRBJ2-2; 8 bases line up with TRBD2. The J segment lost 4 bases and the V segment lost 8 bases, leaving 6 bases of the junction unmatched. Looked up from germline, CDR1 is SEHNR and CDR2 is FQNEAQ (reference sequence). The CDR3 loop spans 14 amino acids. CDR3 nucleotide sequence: TGTGCCAGCTCAGCGGGAGAGGGCACCGGGGAGCTGTTTTTT. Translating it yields CASSAGEGTGELFF.

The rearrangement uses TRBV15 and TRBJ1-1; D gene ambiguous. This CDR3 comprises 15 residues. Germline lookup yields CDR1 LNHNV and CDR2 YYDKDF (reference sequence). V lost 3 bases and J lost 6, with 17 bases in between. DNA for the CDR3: TGTGCCACCAGCAGCGTTAGAAATCAGAGGGCTGAAGCTTTCTTT. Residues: CATSSVRNQRAEAFF.

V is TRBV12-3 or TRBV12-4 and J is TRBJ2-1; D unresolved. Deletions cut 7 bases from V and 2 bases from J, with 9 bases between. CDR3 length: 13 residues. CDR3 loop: CASTLGTYNEQFF. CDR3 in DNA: TGTGCCAGCACCCTAGGAACCTACAATGAGCAGTTCTTC.

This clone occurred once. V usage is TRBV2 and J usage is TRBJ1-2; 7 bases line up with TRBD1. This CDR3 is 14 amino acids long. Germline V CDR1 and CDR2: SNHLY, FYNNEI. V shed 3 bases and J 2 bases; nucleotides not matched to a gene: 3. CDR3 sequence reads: CASSEGQRNYGYTF. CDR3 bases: TGTGCCAGCAGTGAGGGACAGAGGAACTATGGCTACACCTTC.

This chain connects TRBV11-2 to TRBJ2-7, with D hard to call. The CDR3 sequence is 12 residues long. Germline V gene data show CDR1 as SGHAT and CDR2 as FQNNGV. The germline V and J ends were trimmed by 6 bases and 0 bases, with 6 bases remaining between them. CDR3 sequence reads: CASRGGSYEQYF. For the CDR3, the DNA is TGTGCCAGCAGGGGCGGCTCCTACGAGCAGTACTTC.

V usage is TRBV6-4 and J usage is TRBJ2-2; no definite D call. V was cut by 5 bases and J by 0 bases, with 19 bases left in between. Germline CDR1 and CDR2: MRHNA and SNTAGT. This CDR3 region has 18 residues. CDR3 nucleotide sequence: TGTGCCAGCAGTCCCTTCGGACCGCTGAATTCGAACACCGGGGAGCTGTTTTTT. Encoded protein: CASSPFGPLNSNTGELFF.

The CDR3, as DNA: TGTGCCAGCAGCTTATCCCGGGGCGAGCAGTACTTC. It encodes CASSLSRGEQYF. The rearrangement joins TRBV11-3 to TRBJ2-7; D might be TRBD2 (5 bases). The CDR3 extends over 12 amino acids. Per germline, CDR1 SGHNT and CDR2 YENEEA. Trimming shortened V by 2 bases and J by 6 bases, and 8 bases separated the two germline ends.

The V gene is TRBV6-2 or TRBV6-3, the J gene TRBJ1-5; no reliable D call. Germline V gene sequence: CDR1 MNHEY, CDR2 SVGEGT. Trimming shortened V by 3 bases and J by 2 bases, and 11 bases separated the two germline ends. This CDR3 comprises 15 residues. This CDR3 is CASSYQHGGNQPQHF. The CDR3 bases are TGTGCCAGCAGTTATCAACATGGTGGCAATCAGCCCCAGCATTTT.

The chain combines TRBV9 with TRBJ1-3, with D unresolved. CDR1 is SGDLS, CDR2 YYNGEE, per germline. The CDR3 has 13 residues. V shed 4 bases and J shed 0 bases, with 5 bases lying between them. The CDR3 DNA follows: TGTGCCAGCAGCCACTCCTCTGGAAACACCATATATTTT. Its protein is CASSHSSGNTIYF.

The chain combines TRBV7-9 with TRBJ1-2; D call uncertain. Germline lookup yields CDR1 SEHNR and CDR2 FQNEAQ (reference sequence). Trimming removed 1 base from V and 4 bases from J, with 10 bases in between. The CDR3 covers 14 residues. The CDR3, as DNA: TGTGCCAGCAGCTTAGTCTGGGAGGCCTATGGCTACACCTTC. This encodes CASSLVWEAYGYTF.

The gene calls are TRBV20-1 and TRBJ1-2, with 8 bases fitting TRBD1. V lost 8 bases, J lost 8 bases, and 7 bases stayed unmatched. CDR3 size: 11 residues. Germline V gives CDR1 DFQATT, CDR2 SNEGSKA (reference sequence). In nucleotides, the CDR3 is TGCAGTCTTACAGGGGGAGGAGGCTACACCTTC. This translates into CSLTGGGGYTF.

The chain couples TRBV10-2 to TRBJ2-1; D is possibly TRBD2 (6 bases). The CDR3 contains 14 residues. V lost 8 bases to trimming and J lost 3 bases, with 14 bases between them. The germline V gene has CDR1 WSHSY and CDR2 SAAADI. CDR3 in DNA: TGCGCCAGCGGTCGTGGGGGGATCTACAATGAGCAGTTCTTC. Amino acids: CASGRGGIYNEQFF.

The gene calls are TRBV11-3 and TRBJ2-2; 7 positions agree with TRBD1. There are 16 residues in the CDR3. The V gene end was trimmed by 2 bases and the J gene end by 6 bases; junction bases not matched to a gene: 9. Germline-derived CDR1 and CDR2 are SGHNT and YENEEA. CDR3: CASSLRWTGVAGELFF. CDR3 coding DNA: TGTGCCAGCAGCTTACGTTGGACAGGCGTAGCCGGGGAGCTGTTTTTT.

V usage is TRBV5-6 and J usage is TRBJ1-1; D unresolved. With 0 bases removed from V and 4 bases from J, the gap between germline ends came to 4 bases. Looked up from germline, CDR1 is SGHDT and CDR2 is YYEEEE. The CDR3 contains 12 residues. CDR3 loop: CASSLVGTEAFF. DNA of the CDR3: TGTGCCAGCAGCTTGGTGGGCACTGAAGCTTTCTTT.

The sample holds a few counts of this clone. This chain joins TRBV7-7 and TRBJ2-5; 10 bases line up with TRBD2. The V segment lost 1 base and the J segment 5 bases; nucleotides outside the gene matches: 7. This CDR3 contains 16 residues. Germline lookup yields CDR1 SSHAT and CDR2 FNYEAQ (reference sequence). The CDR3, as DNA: TGTGCCAGCAGCTTAGTGGCTAGCGGGAGATGGGAGACCCAGTACTTC. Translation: CASSLVASGRWETQYF.

CDR3 coding DNA: TGTGCCAGCAGCTTGGACTTCGGCTACACCTTC. Translated, it gives CASSLDFGYTF. The J gene is TRBJ1-2, the V gene TRBV5-4; no reliable D call. The CDR3 length is 11 residues. The germline gives CDR1 SGHNT, CDR2 YYREEE (reference sequence). Deletions cut 0 bases from V and 8 bases from J, with 5 bases between. The variable domain in full, with the rest retrieved from reference TRBV5-4 and TRBJ1-2, is ETGVTQSPTHLIKTRGQQVTLRCSSQSGHNTVSWYQQALGQGPQFIFQYYREEENGRGNFPPRFSGLQFPNYSSELNVNALELDDSALYLCASSLDFGYTFGSGTRLTVV.

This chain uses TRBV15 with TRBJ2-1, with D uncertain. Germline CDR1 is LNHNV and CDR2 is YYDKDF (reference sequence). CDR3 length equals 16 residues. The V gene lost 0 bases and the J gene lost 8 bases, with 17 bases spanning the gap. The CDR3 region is CATSRDWVLGMDEQFF. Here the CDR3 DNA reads TGTGCCACCAGCAGAGATTGGGTCTTGGGAATGGATGAGCAGTTCTTC.

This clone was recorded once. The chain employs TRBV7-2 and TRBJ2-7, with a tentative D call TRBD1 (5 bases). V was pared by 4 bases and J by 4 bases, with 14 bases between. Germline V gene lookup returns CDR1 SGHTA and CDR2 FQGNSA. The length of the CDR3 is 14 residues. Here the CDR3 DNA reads TGTGCCAGCAGCTCCTCCGGACAAGCATACGAGCAGTACTTC. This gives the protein CASSSSGQAYEQYF.

CDR3 amino acids: CASSPQGVQTQYF. The CDR3 DNA sequence: TGTGCCAGCAGTCCCCAGGGGGTGCAGACCCAGTACTTC. This sequence joins TRBV27 and TRBJ2-5; TRBD1 agrees at 7 bases. Germline values: CDR1 MNHEY, CDR2 SMNVEV (reference sequence). The CDR3 runs to 13 residues. The V and J ends lost 5 bases and 6 bases, in that order; junction bases with no gene match: 6.

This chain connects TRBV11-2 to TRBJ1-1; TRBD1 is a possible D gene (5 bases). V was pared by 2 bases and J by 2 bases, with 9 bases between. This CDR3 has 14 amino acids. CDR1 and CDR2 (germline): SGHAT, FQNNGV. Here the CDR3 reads CASSLRTHNTEAFF. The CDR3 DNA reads TGTGCCAGCAGCTTAAGGACACACAACACTGAAGCTTTCTTT.

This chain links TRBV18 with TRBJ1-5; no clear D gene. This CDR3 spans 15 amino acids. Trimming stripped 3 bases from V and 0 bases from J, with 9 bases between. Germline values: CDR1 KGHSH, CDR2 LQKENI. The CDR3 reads CASSPASSSNQPQHF. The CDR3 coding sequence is TGTGCCAGCTCACCCGCGTCGAGTAGCAATCAGCCCCAGCATTTT.

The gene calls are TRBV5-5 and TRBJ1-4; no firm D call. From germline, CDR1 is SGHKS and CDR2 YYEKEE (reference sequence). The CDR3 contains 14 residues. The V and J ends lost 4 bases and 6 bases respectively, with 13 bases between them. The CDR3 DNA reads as TGTGCCAGCAGCGGCGGACCTTGGGATGAAAAACTGTTTTTT. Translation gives CASSGGPWDEKLFF.

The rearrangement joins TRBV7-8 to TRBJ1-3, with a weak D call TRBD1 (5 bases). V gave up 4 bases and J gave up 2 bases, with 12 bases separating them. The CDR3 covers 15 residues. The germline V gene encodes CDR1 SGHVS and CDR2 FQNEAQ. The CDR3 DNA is TGTGCCAGCAGCTGGGGCAGGGTGGCTGGAAACACCATATATTTT. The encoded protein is CASSWGRVAGNTIYF. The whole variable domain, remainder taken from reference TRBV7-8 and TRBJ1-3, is GAGVSQSPRYKVAKRGQDVALRCDPISGHVSLFWYQQALGQGPEFLTYFQNEAQLDKSGLPSDRFFAERPEGSVSTLKIQRTQQEDSAVYLCASSWGRVAGNTIYFGEGSWLTVV.

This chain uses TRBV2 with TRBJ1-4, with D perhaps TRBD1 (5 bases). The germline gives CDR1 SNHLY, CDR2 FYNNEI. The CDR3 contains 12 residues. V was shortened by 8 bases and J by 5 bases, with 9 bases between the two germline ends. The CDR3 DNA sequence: TGTGCCAGCTCGGGGCAGAATGAAAAACTGTTTTTT. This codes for CASSGQNEKLFF.